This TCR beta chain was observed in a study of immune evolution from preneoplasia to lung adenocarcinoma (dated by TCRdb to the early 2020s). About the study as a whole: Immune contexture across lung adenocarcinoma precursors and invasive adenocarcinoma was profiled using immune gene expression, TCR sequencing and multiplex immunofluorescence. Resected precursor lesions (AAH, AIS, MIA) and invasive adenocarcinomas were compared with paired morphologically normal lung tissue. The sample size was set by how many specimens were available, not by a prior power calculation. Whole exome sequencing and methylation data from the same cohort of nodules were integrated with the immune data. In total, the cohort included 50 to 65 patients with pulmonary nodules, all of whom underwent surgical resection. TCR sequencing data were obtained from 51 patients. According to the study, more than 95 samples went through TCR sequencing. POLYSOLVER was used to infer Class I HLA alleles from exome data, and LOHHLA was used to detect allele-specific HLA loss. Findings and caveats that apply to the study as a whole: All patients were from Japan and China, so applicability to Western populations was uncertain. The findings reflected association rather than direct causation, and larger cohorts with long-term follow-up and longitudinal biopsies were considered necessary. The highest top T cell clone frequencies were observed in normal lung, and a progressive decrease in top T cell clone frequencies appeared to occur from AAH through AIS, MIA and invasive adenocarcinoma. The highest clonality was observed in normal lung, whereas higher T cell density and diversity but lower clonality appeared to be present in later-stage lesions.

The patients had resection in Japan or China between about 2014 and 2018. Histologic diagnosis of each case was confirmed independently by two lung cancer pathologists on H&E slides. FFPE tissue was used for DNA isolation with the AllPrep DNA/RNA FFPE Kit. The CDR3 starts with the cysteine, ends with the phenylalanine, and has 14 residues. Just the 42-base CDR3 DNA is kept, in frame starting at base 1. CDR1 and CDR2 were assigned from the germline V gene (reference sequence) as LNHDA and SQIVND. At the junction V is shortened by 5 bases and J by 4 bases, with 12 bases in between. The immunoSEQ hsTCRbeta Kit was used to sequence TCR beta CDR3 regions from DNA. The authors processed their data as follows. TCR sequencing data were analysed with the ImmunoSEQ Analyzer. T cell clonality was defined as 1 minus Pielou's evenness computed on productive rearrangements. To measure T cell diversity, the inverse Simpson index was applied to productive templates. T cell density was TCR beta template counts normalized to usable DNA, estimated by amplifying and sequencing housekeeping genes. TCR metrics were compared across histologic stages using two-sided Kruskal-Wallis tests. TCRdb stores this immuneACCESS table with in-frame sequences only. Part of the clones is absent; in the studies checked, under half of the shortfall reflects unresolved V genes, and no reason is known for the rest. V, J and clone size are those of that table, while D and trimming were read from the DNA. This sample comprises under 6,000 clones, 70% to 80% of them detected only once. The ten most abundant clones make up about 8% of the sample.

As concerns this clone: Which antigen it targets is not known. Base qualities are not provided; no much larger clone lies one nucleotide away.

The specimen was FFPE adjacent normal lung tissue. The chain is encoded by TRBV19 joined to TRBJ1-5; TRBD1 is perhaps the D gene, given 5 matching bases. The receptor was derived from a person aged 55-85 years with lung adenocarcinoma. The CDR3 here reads CASSSRGGNQPQHF. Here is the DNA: TGTGCCAGTAGTTCTCGGGGGGGGAATCAGCCCCAGCATTTT.